This TCR beta chain was retrieved from a study of control samples from healthy donors and cancer patients (dated by TCRdb to 2018 to 2021). The library was produced with the immunoSEQ multiplex PCR assay. Held by TCRdb, this immuneACCESS table contains in-frame sequences only and omits some clones. Under half of the omission traces to an unresolved V gene where checked; the cause of the rest is unknown. A total of about 130,000 clones appear in this sample, approximately 90% of them only once. The ten largest clones add up to 8.6% of the sample. With regard to this clone: What this receptor recognizes is not known. Per-base quality was not reported, and no clone a single base away is much larger than it.

The germline V gene (reference sequence) specifies MNHEY as CDR1 and SMNVEV as CDR2. The junction shows trimming of 2 bases on V and 4 bases on J, plus 11 bases between the germline ends. The CDR3 holds 14 amino acids from the cysteine to the phenylalanine. The kept DNA is CDR3 alone, 42 bases in frame from the first base. The sequencing input was blood. The rearrangement combines TRBV27 with TRBJ1-1; no D gene is confidently identified. This clonotype originated in a man aged 18-30 years in good health. The CDR3 reads CASSLATEGTEAFF. The bases are TGTGCCAGCAGTTTAGCGACGGAGGGCACTGAAGCTTTCTTT.